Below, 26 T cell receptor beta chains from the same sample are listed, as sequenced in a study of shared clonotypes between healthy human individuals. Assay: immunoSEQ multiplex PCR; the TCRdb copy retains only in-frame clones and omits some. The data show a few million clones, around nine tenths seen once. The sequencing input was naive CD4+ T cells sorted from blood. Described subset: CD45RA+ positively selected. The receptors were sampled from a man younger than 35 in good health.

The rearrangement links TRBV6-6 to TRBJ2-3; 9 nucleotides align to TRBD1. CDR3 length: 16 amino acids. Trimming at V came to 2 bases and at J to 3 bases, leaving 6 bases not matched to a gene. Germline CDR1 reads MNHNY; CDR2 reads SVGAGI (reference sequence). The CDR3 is CASSYPWTGETDTQYF. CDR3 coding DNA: TGTGCCAGCAGTTACCCTTGGACAGGGGAGACAGATACGCAGTATTTT.

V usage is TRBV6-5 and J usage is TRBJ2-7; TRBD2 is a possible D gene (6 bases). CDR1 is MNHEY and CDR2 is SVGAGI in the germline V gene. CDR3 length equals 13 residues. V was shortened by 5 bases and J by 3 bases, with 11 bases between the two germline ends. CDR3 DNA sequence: TGTGCCAGCAGTAATCCCGGGAGCTACGAGCAGTACTTC. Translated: CASSNPGSYEQYF.

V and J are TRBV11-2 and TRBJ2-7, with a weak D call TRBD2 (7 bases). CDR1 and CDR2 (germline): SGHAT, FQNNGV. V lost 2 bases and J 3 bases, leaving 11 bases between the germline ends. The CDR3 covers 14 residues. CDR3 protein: CASSLMGGLYEQYF. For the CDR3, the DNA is TGTGCCAGCAGCTTAATGGGGGGGCTCTACGAGCAGTACTTC.

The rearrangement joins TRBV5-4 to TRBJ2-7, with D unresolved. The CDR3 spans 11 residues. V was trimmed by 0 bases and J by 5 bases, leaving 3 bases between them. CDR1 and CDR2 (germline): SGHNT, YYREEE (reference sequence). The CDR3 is CASSLDHEQYF. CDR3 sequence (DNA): TGTGCCAGCAGCTTGGACCACGAGCAGTACTTC. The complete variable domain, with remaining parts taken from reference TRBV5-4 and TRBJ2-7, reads ETGVTQSPTHLIKTRGQQVTLRCSSQSGHNTVSWYQQALGQGPQFIFQYYREEENGRGNFPPRFSGLQFPNYSSELNVNALELDDSALYLCASSLDHEQYFGPGTRLTVT.

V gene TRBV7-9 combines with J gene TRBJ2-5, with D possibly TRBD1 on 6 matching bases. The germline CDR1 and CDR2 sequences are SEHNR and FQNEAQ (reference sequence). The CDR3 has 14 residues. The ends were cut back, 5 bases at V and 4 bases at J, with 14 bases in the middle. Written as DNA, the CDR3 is TGTGCCAGCAGCGTAACGAGGGGGTTAGAGACCCAGTACTTC. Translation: CASSVTRGLETQYF.

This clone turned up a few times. Written as DNA, the CDR3 is TGTGCCAGCAGCTTGGATGAGGGGGCCAAAGCTTTCTTT. Translation gives CASSLDEGAKAFF. V and J are TRBV5-4 and TRBJ1-1; 7 bases match TRBD1. CDR3 length: 13 amino acids. V was pared by 0 bases and J by 9 bases, with 5 bases of the junction left unmatched. The germline V gene has CDR1 SGHNT and CDR2 YYREEE (reference sequence).

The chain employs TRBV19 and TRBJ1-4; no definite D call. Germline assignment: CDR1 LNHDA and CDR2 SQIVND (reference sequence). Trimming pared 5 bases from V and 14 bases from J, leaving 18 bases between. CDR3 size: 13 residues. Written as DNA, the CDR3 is TGTGCCAGTAGTGTTTGGTTTTCCGCTCCGCTGTTTTTT. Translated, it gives CASSVWFSAPLFF.

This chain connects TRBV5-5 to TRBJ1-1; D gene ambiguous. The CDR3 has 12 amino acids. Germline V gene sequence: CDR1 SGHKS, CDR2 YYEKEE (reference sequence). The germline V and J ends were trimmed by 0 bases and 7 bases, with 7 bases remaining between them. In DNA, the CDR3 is TGTGCCAGCAGCTTGGCTTCCTATGAAGCTTTCTTT. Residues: CASSLASYEAFF. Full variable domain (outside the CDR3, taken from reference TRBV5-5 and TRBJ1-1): DAGVTQSPTHLIKTRGQQVTLRCSPISGHKSVSWYQQVLGQGPQFIFQYYEKEERGRGNFPDRFSARQFPNYSSELNVNALLLGDSALYLCASSLASYEAFFGQGTRLTVV.

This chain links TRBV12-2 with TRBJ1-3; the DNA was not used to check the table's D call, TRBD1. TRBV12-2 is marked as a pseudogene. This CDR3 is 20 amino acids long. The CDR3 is CASRDFCDRDSLNSGNTIYF. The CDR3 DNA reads TGTGCAAGTCGCGACTTTTGTGACCGGGACAGCCTTAACTCTGGAAACACCATATATTTT.

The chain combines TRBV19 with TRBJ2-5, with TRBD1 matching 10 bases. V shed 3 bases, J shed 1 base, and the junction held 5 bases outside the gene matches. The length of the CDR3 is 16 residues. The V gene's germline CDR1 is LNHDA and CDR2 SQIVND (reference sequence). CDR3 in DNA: TGTGCCAGTAGTATCAGGACAGGGGGGCTCCAAGAGACCCAGTACTTC. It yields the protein CASSIRTGGLQETQYF.

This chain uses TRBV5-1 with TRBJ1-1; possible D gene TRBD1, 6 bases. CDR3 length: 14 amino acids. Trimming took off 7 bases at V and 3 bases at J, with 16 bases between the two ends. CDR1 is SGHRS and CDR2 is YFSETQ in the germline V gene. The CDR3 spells CASSRGGADTEAFF. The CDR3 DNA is TGCGCCAGCTCACGTGGGGGGGCCGACACTGAAGCTTTCTTT.

In DNA, the CDR3 is TGCAGCATTACGGGACTTTTTAACTCCTACAATGAGCAGTTCTTC. Its translation is CSITGLFNSYNEQFF. The chain combines TRBV29-1 with TRBJ2-1, with a tentative D call TRBD2 (6 bases). The germline V gene encodes CDR1 SQVTM and CDR2 ANQGSEA. V dropped 8 bases and J dropped 0 bases, with 17 bases sitting between them. The CDR3 totals 15 residues.

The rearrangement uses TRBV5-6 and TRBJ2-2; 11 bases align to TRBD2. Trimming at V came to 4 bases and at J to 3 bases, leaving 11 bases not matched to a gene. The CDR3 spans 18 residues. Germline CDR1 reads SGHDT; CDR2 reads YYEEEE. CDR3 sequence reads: CASSRIDSGGADTGELFF. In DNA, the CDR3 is TGTGCCAGCAGCCGTATCGATAGCGGGGGGGCCGACACCGGGGAGCTGTTTTTT.

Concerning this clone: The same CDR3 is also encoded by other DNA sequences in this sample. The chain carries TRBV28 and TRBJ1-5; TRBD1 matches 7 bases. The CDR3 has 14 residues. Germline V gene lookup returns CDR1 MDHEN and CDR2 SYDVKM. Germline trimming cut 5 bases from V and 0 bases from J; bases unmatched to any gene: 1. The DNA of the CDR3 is TGTGCCAGCAGTCCAGGGGGTAGCAATCAGCCCCAGCATTTT. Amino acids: CASSPGGSNQPQHF.

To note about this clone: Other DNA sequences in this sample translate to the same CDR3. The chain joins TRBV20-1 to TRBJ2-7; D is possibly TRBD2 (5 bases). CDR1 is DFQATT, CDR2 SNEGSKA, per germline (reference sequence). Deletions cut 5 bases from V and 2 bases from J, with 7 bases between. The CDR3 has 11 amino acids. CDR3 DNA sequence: TGCAGTGCTCCGAGGGCCTACGAGCAGTACTTC. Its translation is CSAPRAYEQYF.

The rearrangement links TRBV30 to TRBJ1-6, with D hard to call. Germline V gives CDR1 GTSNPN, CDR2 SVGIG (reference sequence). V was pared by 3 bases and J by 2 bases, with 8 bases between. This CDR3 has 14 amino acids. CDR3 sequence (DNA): TGTGCCTGGAGGAATAGGGCCTATAATTCACCCCTCCACTTT. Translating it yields CAWRNRAYNSPLHF.

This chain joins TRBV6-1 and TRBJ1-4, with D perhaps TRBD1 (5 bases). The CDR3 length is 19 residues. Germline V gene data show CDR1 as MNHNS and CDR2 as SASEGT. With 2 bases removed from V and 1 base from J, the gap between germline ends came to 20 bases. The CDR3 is CASSEMGRGRGGTNEKLFF. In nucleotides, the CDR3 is TGTGCCAGCAGTGAAATGGGGAGAGGGAGGGGTGGAACTAATGAAAAACTGTTTTTT.

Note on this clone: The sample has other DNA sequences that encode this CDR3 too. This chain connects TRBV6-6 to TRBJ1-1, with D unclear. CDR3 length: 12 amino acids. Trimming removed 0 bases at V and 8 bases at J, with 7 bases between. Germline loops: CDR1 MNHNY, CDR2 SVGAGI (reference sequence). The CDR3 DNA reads TGTGCCAGCAGTTACTCCGGGAGCGAAGCTTTCTTT. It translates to CASSYSGSEAFF.

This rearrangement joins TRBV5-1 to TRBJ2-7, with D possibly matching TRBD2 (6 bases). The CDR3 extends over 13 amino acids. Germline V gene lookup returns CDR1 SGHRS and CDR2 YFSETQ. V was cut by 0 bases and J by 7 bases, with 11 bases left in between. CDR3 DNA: TGCGCCAGCAGCTTGGACTGGGCGGGGGAGCAGTACTTC. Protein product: CASSLDWAGEQYF.

CDR3 sequence reads: CASGRTGAPGETQYF. CDR3 DNA sequence: TGTGCCAGCGGTAGGACAGGGGCCCCTGGGGAGACCCAGTACTTC. This rearrangement joins TRBV28 to TRBJ2-5; 9 bases align to TRBD1. Trimming cost V 8 bases and J 5 bases; bases outside gene matches: 12. CDR3 length: 15 amino acids. Looked up from germline, CDR1 is MDHEN and CDR2 is SYDVKM.

The CDR3 loop is CATAAYNEQFF. The CDR3 bases are TGTGCCACGGCGGCCTACAATGAGCAGTTCTTC. The chain links TRBV5-4 to TRBJ2-1; no definite D call. V dropped 9 bases and J dropped 2 bases, with 6 bases sitting between them. The CDR3 covers 11 residues. Germline V gene data show CDR1 as SGHNT and CDR2 as YYREEE (reference sequence).

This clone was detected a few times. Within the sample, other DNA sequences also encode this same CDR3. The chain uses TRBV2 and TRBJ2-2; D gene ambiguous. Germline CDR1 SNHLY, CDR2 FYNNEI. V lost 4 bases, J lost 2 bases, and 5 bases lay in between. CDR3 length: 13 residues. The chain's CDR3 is CASSVINTGELFF. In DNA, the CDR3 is TGTGCCAGCAGTGTGATAAACACCGGGGAGCTGTTTTTT.

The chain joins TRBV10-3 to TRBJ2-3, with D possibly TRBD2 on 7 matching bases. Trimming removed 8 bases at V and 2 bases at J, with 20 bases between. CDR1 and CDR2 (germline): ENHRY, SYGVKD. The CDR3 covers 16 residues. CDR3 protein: CAIGLLAGGATDTQYF. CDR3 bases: TGTGCCATCGGACTACTAGCTGGGGGGGCCACAGATACGCAGTATTTT.

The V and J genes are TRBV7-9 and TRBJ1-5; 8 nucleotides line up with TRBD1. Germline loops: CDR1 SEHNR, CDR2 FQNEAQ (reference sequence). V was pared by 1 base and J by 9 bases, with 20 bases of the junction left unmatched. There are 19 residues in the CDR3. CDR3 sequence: CASSLVPQGANGWKAPQHF. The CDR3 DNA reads TGTGCCAGCAGCTTAGTTCCGCAGGGGGCGAATGGGTGGAAGGCGCCCCAGCATTTT.

CDR3 sequence (DNA): TGTGCCAGCAGCGAGGGGCTAACCACCTACAATGAGCAGTTCTTC. It codes for CASSEGLTTYNEQFF. This chain uses TRBV9 with TRBJ2-1; tentatively, D is TRBD1 (5 bases). Germline loops: CDR1 SGDLS, CDR2 YYNGEE. Trimming pared 3 bases from V and 2 bases from J, leaving 12 bases between. This CDR3 has 15 residues.

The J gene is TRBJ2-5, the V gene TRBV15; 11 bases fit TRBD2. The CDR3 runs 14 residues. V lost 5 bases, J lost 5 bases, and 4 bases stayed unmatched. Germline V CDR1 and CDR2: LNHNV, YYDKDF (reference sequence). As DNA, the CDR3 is TGTGCCACCAGCCGGGGACTAGCGGACGAGACCCAGTACTTC. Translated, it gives CATSRGLADETQYF.